The 17 T cell receptor beta chains presented below share a single source sample, sequenced in a study of response to subunit inactivated influenza vaccine. MiXCR, run by TCRdb on the RT-PCR reads, gives a single entry per CDR3 protein. Of 500,000 to 750,000 distinct CDR3 sequences listed, 12% to 15% were seen once; the top ten hold roughly 11%. Sequencing used PBMCs from blood, obtained 11 to 12 days after vaccination. The receptors shown here come from a man in his fifties who received an inactivated influenza vaccine.

This clonotype turned up a few times. The genes are TRBV11-2 and TRBJ1-2; D uncertain. Germline values: CDR1 SGHAT, CDR2 FQNNGV. V gave up 2 bases and J gave up 4 bases, with 14 bases separating them. The CDR3 runs to 15 residues. This chain's CDR3 is CASSLSSGSLYGYTF. For the CDR3, the DNA is TGTGCCAGCAGCTTAAGTTCCGGCAGCCTCTATGGCTACACCTTC.

This clonotype was observed many times. The rearrangement links TRBV5-6 to TRBJ2-1; possibly TRBD2 for D (6 bases). The CDR3 spans 13 residues. CDR1 is SGHDT, CDR2 YYEEEE, per germline. V was trimmed by 1 base and J by 7 bases, leaving 9 bases between them. CDR3 DNA sequence: TGTGCCAGCAGCTTGTTAAGCGGGAATGAGCAGTTCTTC. Its protein is CASSLLSGNEQFF. The whole variable domain, remainder taken from reference TRBV5-6 and TRBJ2-1, is DAGVTQSPTHLIKTRGQQVTLRCSPKSGHDTVSWYQQALGQGPQFIFQYYEEEERQRGNFPDRFSGHQFPNYSSELNVNALLLGDSALYLCASSLLSGNEQFFGPGTRLTVL.

This clonotype turned up a few times. V and J are TRBV27 and TRBJ1-6; D uncertain. Germline V lookup: CDR1 MNHEY, CDR2 SMNVEV (reference sequence). There are 14 residues in the CDR3. V was trimmed by 6 bases and J by 7 bases, leaving 13 bases between them. The CDR3 is CASSGRGANSPLHF. The DNA of the CDR3 is TGTGCCAGCAGCGGTCGAGGCGCGAATTCACCCCTCCACTTT.

This clonotype showed up just a few times. V is TRBV20-1 and J is TRBJ2-1; 12 bases align to TRBD2. The germline V gene encodes CDR1 DFQATT and CDR2 SNEGSKA (reference sequence). V lost 3 bases and J lost 6; bases outside the gene matches: 9. The CDR3 extends over 16 amino acids. The CDR3 region has the DNA TGCAGTGCTAGGCTAGCGGGAGGGGTGGTAGGCAATGAGCAGTTCTTC. Protein product: CSARLAGGVVGNEQFF.

The rearrangement joins TRBV2 to TRBJ2-7; TRBD1 matches 9 bases. This CDR3 has 20 residues. V was pared by 6 bases and J by 3 bases, with 24 bases of the junction left unmatched. Germline assignment: CDR1 SNHLY and CDR2 FYNNEI. CDR3 coding DNA: TGTGCCAGCAGCGGAGGAACCGGGACAGGGAATTTTAATGGTGTCTACGAGCAGTACTTC. Its protein product is CASSGGTGTGNFNGVYEQYF.

The chain has TRBV7-8 and TRBJ1-1; a possible D gene is TRBD1 (6 bases). Trimming left V 1 base short and J 11 bases short, with 17 bases between. Germline V gene sequence: CDR1 SGHVS, CDR2 FQNEAQ. This CDR3 spans 14 amino acids. CDR3 sequence reads: CASSLVAGALRAFF. DNA of the CDR3: TGTGCCAGCAGCTTAGTTGCAGGGGCCCTGCGGGCTTTCTTT.

This clonotype was recorded a few times. The V gene is TRBV20-1, the J gene TRBJ2-1, with D uncertain. Trimming shortened V by 3 bases and J by 2 bases, and 11 bases separated the two germline ends. This CDR3 contains 14 residues. CDR1 is DFQATT, CDR2 SNEGSKA, per germline (reference sequence). The CDR3 sequence: CSARGDPAYNEQFF. Here the CDR3 DNA reads TGCAGTGCTAGGGGCGACCCCGCCTACAATGAGCAGTTCTTC.

There are many counts of this clonotype. The chain couples TRBV4-3 to TRBJ2-7, with D maybe TRBD2 (5 bases). V was shortened by 0 bases and J by 2 bases, with 14 bases between the two germline ends. The germline gives CDR1 LGHNA, CDR2 YSLEER. This CDR3 has 16 residues. The CDR3 protein is CASSQDSGGPPYEQYF. The CDR3 nucleotides read TGCGCCAGCAGCCAAGATTCCGGCGGGCCCCCCTACGAGCAGTACTTC.

The genes are TRBV7-2 and TRBJ1-4, with TRBD1 as a possible D gene (6 bases). The CDR3 has 16 amino acids. V lost 3 bases and J lost 5, with 16 bases in between. Germline V gene sequence: CDR1 SGHTA, CDR2 FQGNSA. The CDR3 nucleotides are TGTGCCAGCAGCTTCGCCACAGGGAGGTTAAATGAAAAACTGTTTTTT. Translating it yields CASSFATGRLNEKLFF. The variable domain in full, with the rest retrieved from reference TRBV7-2 and TRBJ1-4, is GAGVSQSPSNKVTEKGKDVELRCDPISGHTALYWYRQSLGQGLEFLIYFQGNSAPDKSGLPSDRFSAERTGGSVSTLTIQRTQQEDSAVYLCASSFATGRLNEKLFFGSGTQLSVL.

This clonotype has more than one count but fewer than ten. V is TRBV20-1 and J is TRBJ2-5, with a possible D match to TRBD2 (5 bases). Per the germline V gene, CDR1 is DFQATT and CDR2 is SNEGSKA (reference sequence). The V end lost 2 bases, the J end lost 1 base, and 8 bases lay between the germline ends. This CDR3 has 13 amino acids. The CDR3 region is CSARYGIQETQYF. Written as DNA, the CDR3 is TGCAGTGCTAGATACGGGATCCAAGAGACCCAGTACTTC.

The rearrangement uses TRBV24-1 and TRBJ1-5, with D uncertain. CDR1 is KGHDR and CDR2 is SFDVKD in the germline V gene. V lost 10 bases and J lost 0, with 9 bases in between. This CDR3 is built from 13 residues. The CDR3 sequence: CATRRYSNQPQHF. The CDR3 DNA follows: TGTGCCACACGACGTTATAGCAATCAGCCCCAGCATTTT.

The chain is built from TRBV7-2 and TRBJ1-6; D is uncertain. The CDR3 spans 17 residues. Germline V gives CDR1 SGHTA, CDR2 FQGNSA. The ends were cut back, 5 bases at V and 0 bases at J, with 14 bases in the middle. The chain's CDR3 is CASSPDGVSSYNSPLHF. The CDR3 DNA follows: TGTGCCAGCAGCCCGGACGGGGTGAGCTCCTATAATTCACCCCTCCACTTT.

The rearrangement uses TRBV28 and TRBJ2-1, with 15 positions matching TRBD2. This CDR3 contains 17 residues. Trimming at V came to 4 bases and at J to 12 bases, leaving 13 bases not matched to a gene. Per the germline V gene, CDR1 is MDHEN and CDR2 is SYDVKM. This CDR3 reads CASSYSTGTSGRNRQFF. The CDR3 nucleotides are TGTGCCAGCAGTTACAGTACCGGGACTAGCGGGAGGAATCGGCAGTTCTTC.

This clonotype was detected many times. This chain uses TRBV3-1 with TRBJ2-3; D not resolved. V lost 4 bases and J 7 bases, leaving 9 bases between the germline ends. The CDR3 loop spans 12 amino acids. Germline CDR1 reads LGHDT; CDR2 reads YNNKEL (reference sequence). CDR3 in amino acids: CASSPQENTQYF. The CDR3, as DNA: TGTGCCAGCAGCCCACAAGAAAATACGCAGTATTTT.

The chain joins TRBV5-1 to TRBJ2-1, with 7 bases lining up with TRBD2. V was clipped by 0 bases and J by 6 bases; unmatched bases: 6. This CDR3 spans 15 amino acids. CDR1 and CDR2 from the germline V gene are SGHRS and YFSETQ. The CDR3 spells CASSLGRGEGNEQFF. For the CDR3, the DNA is TGCGCCAGCAGCTTGGGCCGGGGGGAGGGCAATGAGCAGTTCTTC.

The table lists this clonotype with a few counts. The rearrangement links TRBV27 to TRBJ2-5, with a possible D match to TRBD2 (5 bases). V was shortened by 6 bases and J by 5 bases, with 13 bases between the two germline ends. The CDR3 loop spans 13 amino acids. In germline, CDR1 is MNHEY, CDR2 SMNVEV (reference sequence). The CDR3 region is CASSASRSETQYF. DNA of the CDR3: TGTGCCAGCAGCGCTAGCAGGTCGGAGACCCAGTACTTC.

The table lists this clonotype with a few counts. The chain carries TRBV5-1 and TRBJ2-2; D may be TRBD1 (6 bases). CDR3 length: 15 residues. The V end was cut by 2 bases, the J end by 4 bases, with 12 bases between. Germline V CDR1 and CDR2: SGHRS, YFSETQ. The chain's CDR3 is CASSLWQGSTGELFF. In DNA form, the CDR3 reads TGCGCCAGCAGCTTATGGCAGGGGAGCACCGGGGAGCTGTTTTTT.